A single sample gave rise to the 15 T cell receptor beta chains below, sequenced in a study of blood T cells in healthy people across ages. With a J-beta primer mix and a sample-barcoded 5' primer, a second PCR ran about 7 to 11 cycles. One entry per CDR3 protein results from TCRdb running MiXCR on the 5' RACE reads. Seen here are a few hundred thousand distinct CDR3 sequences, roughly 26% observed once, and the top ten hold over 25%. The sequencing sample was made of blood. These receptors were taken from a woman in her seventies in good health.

CDR3 DNA sequence: TGCGCCAGCAGCTTGGTACAGGCTGGCACAGATACGCAGTATTTT. Encoded protein: CASSLVQAGTDTQYF. J is TRBJ2-3 and V is TRBV5-1; a weak D match, TRBD1 (5 bases). CDR3 length: 15 residues. Per germline, CDR1 SGHRS and CDR2 YFSETQ. Deletions cut 0 bases from V and 1 base from J, with 9 bases between.

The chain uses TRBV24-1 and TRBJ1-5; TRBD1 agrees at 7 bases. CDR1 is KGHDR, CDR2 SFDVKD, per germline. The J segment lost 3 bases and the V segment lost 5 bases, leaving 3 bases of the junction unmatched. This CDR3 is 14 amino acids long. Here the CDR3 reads CATSARGANQPQHF. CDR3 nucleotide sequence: TGTGCCACCAGTGCCAGGGGGGCCAATCAGCCCCAGCATTTT.

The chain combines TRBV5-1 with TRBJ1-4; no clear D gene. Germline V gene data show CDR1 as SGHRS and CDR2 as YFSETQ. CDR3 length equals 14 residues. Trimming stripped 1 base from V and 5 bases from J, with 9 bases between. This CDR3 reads CASSLQGENEKLFF. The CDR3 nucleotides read TGCGCCAGCAGCTTGCAAGGCGAGAATGAAAAACTGTTTTTT.

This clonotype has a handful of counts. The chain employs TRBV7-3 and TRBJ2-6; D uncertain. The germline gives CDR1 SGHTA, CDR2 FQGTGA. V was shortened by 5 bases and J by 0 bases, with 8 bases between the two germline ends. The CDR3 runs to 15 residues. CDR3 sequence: CASSPPSSGANVLTF. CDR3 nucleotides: TGTGCCAGCAGCCCCCCTTCCTCTGGGGCCAACGTCCTGACTTTC.

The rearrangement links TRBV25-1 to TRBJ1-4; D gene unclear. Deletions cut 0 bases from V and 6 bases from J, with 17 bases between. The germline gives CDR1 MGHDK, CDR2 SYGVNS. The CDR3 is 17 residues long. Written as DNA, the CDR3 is TGTGCCAGCAGTGAATACATCGGTGAGGGAGAAGATGAAAAACTGTTTTTT. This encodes CASSEYIGEGEDEKLFF.

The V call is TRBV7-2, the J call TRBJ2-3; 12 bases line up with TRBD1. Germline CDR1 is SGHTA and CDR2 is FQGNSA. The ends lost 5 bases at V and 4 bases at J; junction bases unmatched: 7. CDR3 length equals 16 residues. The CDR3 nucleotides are TGTGCCAGCAGCCCAGGGGACAGGGGGCACGCAGATACGCAGTATTTT. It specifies CASSPGDRGHADTQYF.

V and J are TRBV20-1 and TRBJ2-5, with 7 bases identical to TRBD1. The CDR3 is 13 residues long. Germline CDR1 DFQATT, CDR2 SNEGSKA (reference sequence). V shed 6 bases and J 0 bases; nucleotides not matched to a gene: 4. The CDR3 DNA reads TGCAGTGCAACAGACAGGGACCAAGAGACCCAGTACTTC. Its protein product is CSATDRDQETQYF.

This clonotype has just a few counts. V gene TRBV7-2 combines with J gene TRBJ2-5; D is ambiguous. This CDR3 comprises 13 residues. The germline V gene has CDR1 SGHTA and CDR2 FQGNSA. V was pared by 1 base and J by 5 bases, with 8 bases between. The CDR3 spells CASSLGFSETQYF. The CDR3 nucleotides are TGTGCCAGCAGCTTAGGGTTTTCGGAGACCCAGTACTTC.

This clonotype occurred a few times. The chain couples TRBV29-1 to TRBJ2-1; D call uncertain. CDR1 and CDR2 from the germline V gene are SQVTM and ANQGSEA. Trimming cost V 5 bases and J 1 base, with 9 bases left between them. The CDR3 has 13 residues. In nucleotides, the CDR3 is TGCAGCGTTCGGGTGCTGTCCTACAATGAGCAGTTCTTC. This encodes CSVRVLSYNEQFF.

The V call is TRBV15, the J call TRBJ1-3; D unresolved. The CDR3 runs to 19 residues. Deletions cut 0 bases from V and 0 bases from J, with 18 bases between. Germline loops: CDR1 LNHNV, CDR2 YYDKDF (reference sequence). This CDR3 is CATSRDDVEGLISGNTIYF. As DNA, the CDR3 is TGTGCCACCAGCAGAGATGATGTGGAAGGACTGATCTCTGGAAACACCATATATTTT.

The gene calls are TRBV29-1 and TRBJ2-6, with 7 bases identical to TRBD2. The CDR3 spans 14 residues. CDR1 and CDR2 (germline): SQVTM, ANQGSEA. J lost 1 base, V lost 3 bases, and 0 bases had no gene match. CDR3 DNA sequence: TGCAGCGTTGACGGGGGGTCTGGGGCCAACGTCCTGACTTTC. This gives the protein CSVDGGSGANVLTF.

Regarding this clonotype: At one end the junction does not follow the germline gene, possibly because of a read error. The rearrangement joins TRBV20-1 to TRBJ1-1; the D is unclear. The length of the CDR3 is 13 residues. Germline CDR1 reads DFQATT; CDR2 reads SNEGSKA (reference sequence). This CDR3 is CGAPEGKNTEASF. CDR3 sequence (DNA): TGCGGTGCTCCGGAGGGAAAGAACACTGAAGCTTCCTTT.

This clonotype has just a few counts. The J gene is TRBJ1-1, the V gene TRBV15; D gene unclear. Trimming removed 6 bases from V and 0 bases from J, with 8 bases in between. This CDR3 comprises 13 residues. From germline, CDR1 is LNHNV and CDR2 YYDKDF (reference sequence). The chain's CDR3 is CATSQNMNTEAFF. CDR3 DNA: TGTGCCACCAGTCAAAACATGAACACTGAAGCTTTCTTT.

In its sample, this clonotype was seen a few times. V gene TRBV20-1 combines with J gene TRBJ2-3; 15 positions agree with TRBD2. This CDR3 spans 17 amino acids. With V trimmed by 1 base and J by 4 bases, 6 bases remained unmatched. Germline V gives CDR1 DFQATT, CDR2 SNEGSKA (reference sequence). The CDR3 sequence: CSARVVGLAGGADTQYF. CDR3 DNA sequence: TGCAGTGCTAGAGTCGTGGGACTAGCGGGAGGTGCAGATACGCAGTATTTT.

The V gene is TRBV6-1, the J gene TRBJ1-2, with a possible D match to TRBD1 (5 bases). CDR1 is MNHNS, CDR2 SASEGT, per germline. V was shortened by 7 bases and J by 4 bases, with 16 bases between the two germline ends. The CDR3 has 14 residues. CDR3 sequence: CASTEGQGGYGYTF. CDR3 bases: TGTGCCAGCACAGAGGGGCAGGGAGGCTATGGCTACACCTTC.